This T cell receptor beta chain emerged from a study of CD8 T cells in ankylosing spondylitis. Using its own MiXCR run on the 5' RACE reads, TCRdb lists one record per CDR3 protein. The sample shows some 220,000 distinct CDR3 sequences, roughly a tenth of them seen only once. In its sample, this clonotype was seen many times. The CDR3 runs to 13 residues. Sequencing was performed on blood, either unsorted or a sorted T cell fraction (not recorded which). The chain employs TRBV21-1 and TRBJ1-5. TRBV21-1 is listed as a pseudogene. The TCR was taken from a male donor with ankylosing spondylitis or in good health (not recorded which). The chain's CDR3 is CASSKRGGQPQHF. DNA for the CDR3: TGTGCCAGCAGCAAACGGGGGGGCCAGCCCCAGCATTTT.